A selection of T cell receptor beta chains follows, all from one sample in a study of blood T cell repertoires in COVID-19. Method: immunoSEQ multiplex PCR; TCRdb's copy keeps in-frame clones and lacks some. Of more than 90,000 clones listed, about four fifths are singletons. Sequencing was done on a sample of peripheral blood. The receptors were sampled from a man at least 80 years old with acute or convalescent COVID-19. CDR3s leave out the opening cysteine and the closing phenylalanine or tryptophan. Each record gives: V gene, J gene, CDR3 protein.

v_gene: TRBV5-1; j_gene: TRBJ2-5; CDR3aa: ASSLAEAGGSSQY
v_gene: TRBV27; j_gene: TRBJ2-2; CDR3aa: ASFDRPLF
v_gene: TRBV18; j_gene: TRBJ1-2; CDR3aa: ASSLDYYYGYT
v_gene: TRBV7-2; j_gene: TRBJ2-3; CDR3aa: ASSLGQRGPTDTQY
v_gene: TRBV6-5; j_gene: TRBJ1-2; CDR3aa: ASSYFDSYGYT
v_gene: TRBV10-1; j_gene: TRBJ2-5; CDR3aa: ASSDGTGGSETQY
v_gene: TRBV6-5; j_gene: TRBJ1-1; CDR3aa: ASSYSWQGNTEAF
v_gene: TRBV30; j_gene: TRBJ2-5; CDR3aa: AWSVGAVGETQY
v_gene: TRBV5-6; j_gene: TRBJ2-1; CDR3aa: ASTTRGRSSYNEQF
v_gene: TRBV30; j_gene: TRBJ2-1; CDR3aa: AWTGGFGDEQF
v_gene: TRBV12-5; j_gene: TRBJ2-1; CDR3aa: ASGLSTSYNEQF
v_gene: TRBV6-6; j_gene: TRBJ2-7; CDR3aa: ASSYPTGTGENEQY
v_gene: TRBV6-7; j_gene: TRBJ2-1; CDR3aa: ASSYLSWDQTSGSKEWGPEQF
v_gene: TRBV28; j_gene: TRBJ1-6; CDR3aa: ASSPSGGGPYSPLH
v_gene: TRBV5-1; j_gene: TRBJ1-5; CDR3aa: ASSKRGGNQPQH
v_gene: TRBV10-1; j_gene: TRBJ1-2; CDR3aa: ASSHDRGPTYGYT
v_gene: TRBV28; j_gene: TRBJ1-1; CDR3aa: ASEPLGGGRYTEAF
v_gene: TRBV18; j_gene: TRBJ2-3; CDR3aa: ASSPPSGRGADTQY
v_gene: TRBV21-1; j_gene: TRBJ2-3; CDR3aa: ASSKERPNSPKSTDTQY
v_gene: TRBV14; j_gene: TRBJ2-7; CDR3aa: ASSYRDRISYEQY
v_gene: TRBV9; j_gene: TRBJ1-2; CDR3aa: ASSTGTGLGYT
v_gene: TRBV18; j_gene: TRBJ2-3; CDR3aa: ASSPRTGGDRYPQY
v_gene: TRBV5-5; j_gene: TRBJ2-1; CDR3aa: ASSSWKGEQF
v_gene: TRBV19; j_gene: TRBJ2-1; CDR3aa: ASSPPGQGSGEQF
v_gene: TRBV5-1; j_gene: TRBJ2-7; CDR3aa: ASSEVLGTASYEQY
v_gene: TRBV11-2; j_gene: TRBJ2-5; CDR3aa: ASSPWGRGTQETQY
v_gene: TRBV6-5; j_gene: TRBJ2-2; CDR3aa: ASSRTGGTGELF
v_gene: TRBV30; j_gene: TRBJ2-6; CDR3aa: AWSVRGSGANVLT
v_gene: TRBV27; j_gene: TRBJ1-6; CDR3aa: ASSLIGQAYNSPLH